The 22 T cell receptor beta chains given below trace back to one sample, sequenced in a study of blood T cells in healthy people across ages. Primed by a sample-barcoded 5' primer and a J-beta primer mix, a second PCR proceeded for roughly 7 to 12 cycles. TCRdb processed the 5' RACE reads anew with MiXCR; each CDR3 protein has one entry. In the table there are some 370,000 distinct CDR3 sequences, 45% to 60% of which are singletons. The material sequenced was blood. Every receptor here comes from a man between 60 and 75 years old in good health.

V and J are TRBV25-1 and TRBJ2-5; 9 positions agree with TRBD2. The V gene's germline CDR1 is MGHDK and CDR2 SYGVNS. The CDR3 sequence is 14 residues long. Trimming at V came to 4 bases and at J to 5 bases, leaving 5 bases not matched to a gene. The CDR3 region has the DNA TGTGCCAGCAGTGGCGGGAGGGCCTGGGAGACCCAGTACTTC. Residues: CASSGGRAWETQYF.

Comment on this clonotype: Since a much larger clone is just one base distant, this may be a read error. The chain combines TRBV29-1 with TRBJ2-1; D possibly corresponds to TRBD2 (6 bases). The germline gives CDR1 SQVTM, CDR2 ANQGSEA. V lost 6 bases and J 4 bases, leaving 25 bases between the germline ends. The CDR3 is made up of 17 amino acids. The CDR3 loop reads CSVGTGGAQGVYNEQFF. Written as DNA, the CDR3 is TGCAGCGTGGGGACTGGCGGGGCTCAAGGAGTGTACAATGAGCAGTTCTTC.

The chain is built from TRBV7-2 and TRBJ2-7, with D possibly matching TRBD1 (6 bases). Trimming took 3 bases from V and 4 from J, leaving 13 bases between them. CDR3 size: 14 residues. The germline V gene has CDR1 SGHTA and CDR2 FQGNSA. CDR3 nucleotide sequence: TGTGCCAGCAGCTTCAGGGGCAGGTTGTACGAGCAGTACTTC. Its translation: CASSFRGRLYEQYF.

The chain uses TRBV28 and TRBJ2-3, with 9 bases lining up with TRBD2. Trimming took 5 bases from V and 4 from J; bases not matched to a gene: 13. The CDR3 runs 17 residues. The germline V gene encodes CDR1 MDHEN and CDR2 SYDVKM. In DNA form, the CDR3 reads TGTGCCAGCAGTCCCCGAGGCGGGAGGGCCCCGGCAGATACGCAGTATTTT. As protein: CASSPRGGRAPADTQYF.

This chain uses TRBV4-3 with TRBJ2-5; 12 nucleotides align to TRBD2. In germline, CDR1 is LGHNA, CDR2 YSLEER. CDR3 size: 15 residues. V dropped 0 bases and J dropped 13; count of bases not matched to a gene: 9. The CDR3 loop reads CASSQDDGLAGSMYF. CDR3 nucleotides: TGCGCCAGCAGCCAAGATGACGGACTAGCGGGGAGCATGTACTTC.

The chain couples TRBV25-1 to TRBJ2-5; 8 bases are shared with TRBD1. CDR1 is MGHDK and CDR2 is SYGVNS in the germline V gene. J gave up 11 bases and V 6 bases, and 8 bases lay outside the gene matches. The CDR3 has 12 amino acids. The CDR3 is CASSLQGAEQYF. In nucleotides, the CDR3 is TGTGCCAGCAGCCTTCAGGGGGCGGAGCAGTACTTC. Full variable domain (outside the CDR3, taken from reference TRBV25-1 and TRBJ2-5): EADIYQTPRYLVIGTGKKITLECSQTMGHDKMYWYQQDPGMELHLIHYSYGVNSTEKGDLSSESTVSRIRTEHFPLTLESARPSHTSQYLCASSLQGAEQYFGPGTRLLVL.

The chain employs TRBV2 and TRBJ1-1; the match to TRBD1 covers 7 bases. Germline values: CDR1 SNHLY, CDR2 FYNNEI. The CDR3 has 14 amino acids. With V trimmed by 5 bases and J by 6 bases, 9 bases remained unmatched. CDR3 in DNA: TGTGCCAGCAGTTTCCGACCGGGACAGCCTGAAGCTTTCTTT. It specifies CASSFRPGQPEAFF. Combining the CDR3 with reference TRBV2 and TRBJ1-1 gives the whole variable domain EPEVTQTPSHQVTQMGQEVILRCVPISNHLYFYWYRQILGQKVEFLVSFYNNEISEKSEIFDDQFSVERPDGSNFTLKIRSTKLEDSAMYFCASSFRPGQPEAFFGQGTRLTVV.

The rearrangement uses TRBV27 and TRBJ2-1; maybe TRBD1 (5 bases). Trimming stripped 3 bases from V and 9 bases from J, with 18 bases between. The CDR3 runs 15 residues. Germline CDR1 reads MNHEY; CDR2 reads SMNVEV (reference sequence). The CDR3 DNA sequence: TGTGCCAGCAGTTTTTCAGGGCCGGAAATCGGTGAGCAGTTCTTC. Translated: CASSFSGPEIGEQFF.

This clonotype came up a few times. The CDR3 is CASSPARTAWGETQYF. CDR3 nucleotides: TGTGCCAGCAGCCCGGCCAGGACAGCCTGGGGGGAGACCCAGTACTTC. The V call is TRBV7-2, the J call TRBJ2-5; weak D call: TRBD1 (6 bases). CDR1 and CDR2 from the germline V gene are SGHTA and FQGNSA. This CDR3 has 16 residues. V was cut by 5 bases and J by 5 bases, with 21 bases left in between.

The CDR3, as DNA: TGTGCCAGCAGATCGGTCTTCACTGAAGCTTTCTTT. This sequence encodes CASRSVFTEAFF. The chain recombines TRBV25-1 with TRBJ1-1; D uncertain. The V end lost 6 bases, the J end lost 4 bases, and 9 bases lay between the germline ends. CDR1 and CDR2 (germline): MGHDK, SYGVNS. This CDR3 contains 12 residues.

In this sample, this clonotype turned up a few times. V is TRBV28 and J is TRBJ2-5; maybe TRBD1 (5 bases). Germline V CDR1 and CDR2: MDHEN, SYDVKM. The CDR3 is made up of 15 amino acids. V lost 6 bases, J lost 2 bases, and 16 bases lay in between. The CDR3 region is CASSRHDPGQETQYF. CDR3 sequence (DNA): TGTGCCAGCAGCAGACACGATCCAGGGCAAGAGACCCAGTACTTC.

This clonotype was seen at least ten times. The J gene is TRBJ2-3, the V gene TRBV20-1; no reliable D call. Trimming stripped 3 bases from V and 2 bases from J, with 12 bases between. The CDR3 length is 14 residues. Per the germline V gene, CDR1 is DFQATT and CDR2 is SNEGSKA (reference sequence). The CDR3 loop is CSARPVKSTDTQYF. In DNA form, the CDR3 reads TGCAGTGCTAGGCCTGTGAAGTCCACAGATACGCAGTATTTT.

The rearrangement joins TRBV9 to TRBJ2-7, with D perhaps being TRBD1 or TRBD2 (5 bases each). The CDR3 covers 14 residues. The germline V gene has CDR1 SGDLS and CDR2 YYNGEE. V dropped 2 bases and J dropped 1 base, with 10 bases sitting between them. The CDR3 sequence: CASSVPGLSYEQYF. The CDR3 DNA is TGTGCCAGCAGCGTTCCGGGGCTTTCCTACGAGCAGTACTTC.

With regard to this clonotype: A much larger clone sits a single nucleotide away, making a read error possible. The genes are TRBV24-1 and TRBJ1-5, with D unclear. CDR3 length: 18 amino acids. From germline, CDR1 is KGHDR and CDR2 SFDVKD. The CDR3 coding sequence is TGTGTCACCAGTGATTTCCAGAAAGAGGGCCCCCAGCGACAGCCCCAGCATTTT. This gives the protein CVTSDFQKEGPQRQPQHF.

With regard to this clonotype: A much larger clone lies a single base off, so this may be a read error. CDR3 sequence (DNA): TGCGGTGCTAGAGATCGGGAGGGTGTCAGCTCCTACAATGAGCAGTTCTTC. Protein sequence: CGARDREGVSSYNEQFF. V and J are TRBV20-1 and TRBJ2-1; 8 bases are a match to TRBD2. From germline, CDR1 is DFQATT and CDR2 SNEGSKA (reference sequence). The CDR3 contains 17 residues.

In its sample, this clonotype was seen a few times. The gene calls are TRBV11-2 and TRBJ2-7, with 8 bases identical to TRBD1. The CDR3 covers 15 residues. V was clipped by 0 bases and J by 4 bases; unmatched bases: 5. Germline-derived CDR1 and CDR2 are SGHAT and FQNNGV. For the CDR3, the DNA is TGTGCCAGCAGCTTAGAGTCAGGGGGCCTTTACGAGCAGTACTTC. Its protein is CASSLESGGLYEQYF.

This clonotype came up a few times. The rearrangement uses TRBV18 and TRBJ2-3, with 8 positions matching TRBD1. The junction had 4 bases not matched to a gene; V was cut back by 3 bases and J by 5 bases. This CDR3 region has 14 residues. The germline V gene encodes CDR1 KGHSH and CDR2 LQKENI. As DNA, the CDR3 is TGTGCCAGCTCACCGGACAGGGTGAGAGATACGCAGTATTTT. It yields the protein CASSPDRVRDTQYF.

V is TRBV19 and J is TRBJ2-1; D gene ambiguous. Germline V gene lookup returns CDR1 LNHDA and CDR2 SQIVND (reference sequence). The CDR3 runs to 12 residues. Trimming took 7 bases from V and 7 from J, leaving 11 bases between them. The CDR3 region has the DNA TGTGCCAGTACCGCGGTCGGGAATGAGCAGTTCTTC. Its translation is CASTAVGNEQFF.

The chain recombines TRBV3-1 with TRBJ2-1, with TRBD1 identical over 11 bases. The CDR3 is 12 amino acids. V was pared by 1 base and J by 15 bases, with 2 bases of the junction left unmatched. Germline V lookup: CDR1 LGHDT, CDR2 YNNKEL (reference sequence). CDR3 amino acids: CASSQGDRGLFF. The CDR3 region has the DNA TGTGCCAGCAGCCAAGGGGACAGGGGGTTGTTCTTC.

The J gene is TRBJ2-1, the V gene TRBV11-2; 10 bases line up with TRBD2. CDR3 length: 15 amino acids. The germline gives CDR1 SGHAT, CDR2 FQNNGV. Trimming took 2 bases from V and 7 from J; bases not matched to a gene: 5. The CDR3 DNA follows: TGTGCCAGCAGCTTAACTAGCGGGGCCCAAAATGAGCAGTTCTTC. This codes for CASSLTSGAQNEQFF.

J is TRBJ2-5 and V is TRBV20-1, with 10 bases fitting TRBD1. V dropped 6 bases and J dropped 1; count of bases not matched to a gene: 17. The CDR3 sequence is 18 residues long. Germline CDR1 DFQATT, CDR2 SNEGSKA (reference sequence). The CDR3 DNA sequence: TGCAGTGCCCGAACCGGACAGGGGGTAACGTTACTCCAAGAGACCCAGTACTTC. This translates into CSARTGQGVTLLQETQYF.

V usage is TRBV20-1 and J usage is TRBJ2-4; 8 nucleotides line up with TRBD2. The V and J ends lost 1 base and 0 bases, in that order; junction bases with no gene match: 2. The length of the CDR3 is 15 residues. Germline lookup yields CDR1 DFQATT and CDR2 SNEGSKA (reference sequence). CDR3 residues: CSARAGGVAKNIQYF. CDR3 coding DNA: TGCAGTGCTAGAGCGGGGGGGGTAGCCAAAAACATTCAGTACTTC.